Listed below are T cell receptor beta chains from one sample, sequenced in a study of T cells in localized non-small cell lung cancer. Repertoires were generated with immunoSEQ multiplex PCR, while TCRdb's copy carries only in-frame clones and drops some. The table includes some 39,000 clones, around 79% detected once. The sequencing used PBMCs, collected before any cancer treatment. The receptors come from a woman aged 35 to 70 with stage II squamous cell lung carcinoma. Each CDR3 is given with its conserved first and last residue. Each record gives: V gene, J gene, CDR3 protein.

v_gene: TRBV6-1
j_gene: TRBJ2-5
CDR3aa: CASNLQGVRAETQYF

v_gene: TRBV7-9
j_gene: TRBJ1-3
CDR3aa: CASSSDEGLRGGNTIYF

v_gene: TRBV29-1
j_gene: TRBJ2-1
CDR3aa: CSVEKGLAAPEMGYEQFF

v_gene: TRBV5-6
j_gene: TRBJ1-2
CDR3aa: CASSFNRGGIYGYTF

v_gene: TRBV15
j_gene: TRBJ1-5
CDR3aa: CATSRGTGGWGNQPQHF

v_gene: TRBV14
j_gene: TRBJ2-4
CDR3aa: CASSLTSPLNIQYF

v_gene: TRBV28
j_gene: TRBJ2-7
CDR3aa: CASSLQQSSYEQYF

v_gene: TRBV18
j_gene: TRBJ2-2
CDR3aa: CASSFDAGELFF

v_gene: TRBV19
j_gene: TRBJ1-2
CDR3aa: CASSIRAFNYGYTF

v_gene: TRBV7-9
j_gene: TRBJ2-3
CDR3aa: CASSSPLDRGTDTQYF

v_gene: TRBV11-2
j_gene: TRBJ1-4
CDR3aa: CASSVRDTEKLFF

v_gene: TRBV6-5
j_gene: TRBJ2-1
CDR3aa: CASTLTPSSYNEQFF

v_gene: TRBV25-1
j_gene: TRBJ1-5
CDR3aa: CASSDLGFNQPQHF

v_gene: TRBV7-2
j_gene: TRBJ2-3
CDR3aa: CASSPHRVVITDTQYF

v_gene: TRBV15
j_gene: TRBJ2-7
CDR3aa: CATSRDRGVTGYEQYF

v_gene: TRBV7-9
j_gene: TRBJ1-6
CDR3aa: CASSQGRDSPLHF

v_gene: TRBV28
j_gene: TRBJ2-7
CDR3aa: CASSLGVYEQYF

v_gene: TRBV19
j_gene: TRBJ2-7
CDR3aa: CASSTSTGGSYEQYF

v_gene: TRBV28
j_gene: TRBJ1-5
CDR3aa: CASSLFESGGRPQHF

v_gene: TRBV19
j_gene: TRBJ1-2
CDR3aa: CASSRGRRVGYTF

v_gene: TRBV19
j_gene: TRBJ2-3
CDR3aa: CASSIGQGVPYF

v_gene: TRBV7-9
j_gene: TRBJ1-4
CDR3aa: CASSLAARDTEKLFF

v_gene: TRBV19
j_gene: TRBJ2-7
CDR3aa: CASSILGTGNYEQYF

v_gene: TRBV4-1
j_gene: TRBJ1-2
CDR3aa: CASSQGGTVNYGYTF

v_gene: TRBV10-3
j_gene: TRBJ2-5
CDR3aa: CAITSDPAREETQYF

v_gene: TRBV7-3
j_gene: TRBJ2-3
CDR3aa: CASSSGGSRTDTQYF

v_gene: TRBV10-3
j_gene: TRBJ2-3
CDR3aa: CAISEGTSGFTDTQYF

v_gene: TRBV7-9
j_gene: TRBJ1-1
CDR3aa: CASGEGPNTEAFF

v_gene: TRBV6-1
j_gene: TRBJ1-1
CDR3aa: CASNGEMRAFF

v_gene: TRBV7-8
j_gene: TRBJ1-1
CDR3aa: CASSLVGTLNTEAFF

v_gene: TRBV5-1
j_gene: TRBJ1-2
CDR3aa: CASSVGQGGGYTF

v_gene: TRBV27
j_gene: TRBJ1-1
CDR3aa: CATREGGQAFF